This section outlines one T cell receptor (beta chain) sequence together with its context. Its matching antigen is unknown. V was pared by 2 bases and J by 3 bases, with 12 bases between. Germline V gene sequence: CDR1 SGHDT, CDR2 YYEEEE. The length of the CDR3 is 15 residues. This sample stems from a study of cytomegalovirus exposure and HLA in healthy donors. Regarding the study as a whole: Highest at DRB1 and lowest at HLA-C, TCR association rates differed among HLA loci in a later analysis.

PCR amplification relied on 60 Vbeta primers (plus 13 Jbeta primers). Sequenced by immunoSEQ multiplex PCR; TCRdb stores in-frame clones only, minus some. The data hold approximately 190,000 clones, with around 75% observed a single time. Sequenced: PBMCs. This clonotype was sampled from a man aged 35-49 years in good health and CMV-seropositive. The chain has TRBV5-6 and TRBJ1-5; D is possibly TRBD1 (5 bases). DNA for the CDR3: TGTGCCAGCAGCTTTCCCACAGGTGTCAATCAGCCCCAGCATTTT. The encoded protein is CASSFPTGVNQPQHF.